These T cell receptor beta chains were read from a single sample in a study of blood T cell repertoires in COVID-19. The assay was immunoSEQ multiplex PCR, and TCRdb's table has in-frame clones only and misses some. The sample has more than 200,000 clones; almost 90% are singletons. Sequenced: peripheral blood. All receptors come from a woman aged 55-75 years with acute or convalescent COVID-19. Each CDR3 is given with its conserved first and last residue. A D gene is named only where the DNA matches it firmly. Expanded clones get a size class; other rows say once, few or many, or leave the size out.

v_call: TRBV28; j_call: TRBJ1-3; d_call: NA; clone_size: NA; cdr3_aa: CASGQLTLGKENTIYF; cdr3_nt: TGTGCCAGCGGGCAATTGACGTTAGGAAAGGAAAACACCATATATTTT
v_call: TRBV10-1; j_call: TRBJ1-1; d_call: TRBD1; clone_size: few; cdr3_aa: CASAERQGLEAFF; cdr3_nt: TGCGCCAGCGCCGAGAGACAGGGTTTAGAAGCTTTCTTT
v_call: TRBV27; j_call: TRBJ1-2; d_call: NA; clone_size: NA; cdr3_aa: CASSQSRQANYGYTF; cdr3_nt: TGTGCCAGCAGCCAGTCTAGACAGGCTAACTATGGCTACACCTTC
v_call: TRBV18; j_call: TRBJ2-2; d_call: TRBD1; clone_size: once; cdr3_aa: CASSPGRGQANTGELFF; cdr3_nt: TGTGCCAGCTCACCGGGCAGGGGGCAGGCGAACACCGGGGAGCTGTTTTTT
v_call: TRBV12-3/TRBV12-4; j_call: TRBJ2-5; d_call: TRBD1; clone_size: once; cdr3_aa: CASRKQGVGTQYF; cdr3_nt: TGTGCCAGCAGAAAACAGGGGGTCGGGACCCAGTACTTC
v_call: TRBV21-1; j_call: TRBJ1-5; d_call: NA; clone_size: NA; cdr3_aa: CASSKEPSRQPYSNQPQHF; cdr3_nt: TGTGCCAGCAGCAAAGAACCGAGTCGACAGCCCTATAGCAATCAGCCCCAGCATTTT
v_call: TRBV5-1; j_call: TRBJ1-4; d_call: NA; clone_size: NA; cdr3_aa: CASSWGPGDEKLFF; cdr3_nt: TGCGCCAGCAGTTGGGGTCCAGGGGATGAAAAACTGTTTTTT
v_call: TRBV2; j_call: TRBJ2-1; d_call: NA; clone_size: NA; cdr3_aa: CASKSEASSYNEQFF; cdr3_nt: TGTGCCAGCAAGAGCGAGGCTAGCTCCTACAATGAGCAGTTCTTC
v_call: TRBV3-1/TRBV3-2; j_call: TRBJ2-3; d_call: NA; clone_size: NA; cdr3_aa: CASSQGAADTQYF; cdr3_nt: TGTGCCAGCAGCCAGGGGGCCGCAGATACGCAGTATTTT
v_call: TRBV6-2/TRBV6-3; j_call: TRBJ1-4; d_call: NA; clone_size: NA; cdr3_aa: CASSYLFGTINEKLFF; cdr3_nt: TGTGCCAGCAGTTACCTTTTCGGGACTATTAATGAAAAACTGTTTTTT
v_call: TRBV7-9; j_call: TRBJ1-2; d_call: NA; clone_size: NA; cdr3_aa: CASTLDTF; cdr3_nt: TGTGCCAGCACCCTAGATACCTTC
v_call: TRBV10-3; j_call: TRBJ1-2; d_call: TRBD1; clone_size: once; cdr3_aa: CAISESGQGGYTF; cdr3_nt: TGTGCCATCAGTGAGAGCGGACAGGGCGGCTACACCTTC
v_call: TRBV7-9; j_call: TRBJ2-5; d_call: TRBD1; clone_size: once; cdr3_aa: CASSVRGETQYF; cdr3_nt: TGTGCCAGCAGCGTCAGGGGGGAGACCCAGTACTTC
v_call: TRBV7-7; j_call: TRBJ2-2; d_call: TRBD1; clone_size: NA; cdr3_aa: CASSPRLQGTGELFF; cdr3_nt: TGTGCCAGCAGCCCCCGCCTACAGGGGACCGGGGAGCTGTTTTTT
v_call: TRBV19; j_call: TRBJ2-7; d_call: TRBD1; clone_size: NA; cdr3_aa: CASTGQGVREQYF; cdr3_nt: TGTGCCAGTACGGGGCAGGGGGTTCGCGAGCAGTACTTC
v_call: TRBV14; j_call: TRBJ1-1; d_call: NA; clone_size: NA; cdr3_aa: CASSQQAKNTEAFF; cdr3_nt: TGTGCCAGCAGCCAACAGGCTAAGAACACTGAAGCTTTCTTT
v_call: TRBV7-8; j_call: TRBJ1-4; d_call: NA; clone_size: NA; cdr3_aa: CASSSLRRGNEKLFF; cdr3_nt: TGTGCCAGCAGCTCGCTACGGCGGGGTAATGAAAAACTGTTTTTT
v_call: TRBV6-5; j_call: TRBJ1-5; d_call: NA; clone_size: NA; cdr3_aa: CASSRGSGGPQHF; cdr3_nt: TGTGCCAGCAGTCGAGGATCCGGAGGGCCCCAGCATTTT
v_call: TRBV6-2/TRBV6-3; j_call: TRBJ2-3; d_call: TRBD2; clone_size: NA; cdr3_aa: CASSNQGLAGVFTDTQYF; cdr3_nt: TGTGCCAGCAGTAATCAAGGACTAGCGGGGGTTTTCACAGATACGCAGTATTTT
v_call: TRBV12-3/TRBV12-4; j_call: TRBJ1-1; d_call: NA; clone_size: NA; cdr3_aa: CASSFGGLRAFF; cdr3_nt: TGTGCCAGCAGTTTCGGGGGTCTCCGAGCTTTCTTT
v_call: TRBV5-1; j_call: TRBJ1-1; d_call: NA; clone_size: NA; cdr3_aa: CASSLTGLGAEAFF; cdr3_nt: TGCGCCAGCAGCTTAACAGGGTTAGGAGCTGAAGCTTTCTTT
v_call: TRBV2; j_call: TRBJ2-5; d_call: TRBD2; clone_size: NA; cdr3_aa: CARGTSGRGEETQYF; cdr3_nt: TGTGCCAGAGGGACTAGCGGGAGAGGTGAAGAGACCCAGTACTTC
v_call: TRBV6-6; j_call: TRBJ1-6; d_call: NA; clone_size: few; cdr3_aa: CASSYPTVLSTPLHF; cdr3_nt: TGTGCCAGCAGTTATCCGACAGTTCTTAGTACACCCCTCCACTTT
v_call: TRBV27; j_call: TRBJ1-2; d_call: NA; clone_size: NA; cdr3_aa: CASSLGSGYSYGYTF; cdr3_nt: TGTGCCAGCAGTTTGGGGTCGGGGTACTCCTATGGCTACACCTTC
v_call: TRBV29-1; j_call: TRBJ2-7; d_call: TRBD2; clone_size: NA; cdr3_aa: CSVALLAGGRYEQYF; cdr3_nt: TGCAGCGTTGCCCTACTAGCGGGAGGTCGCTACGAGCAGTACTTC
v_call: TRBV24-1; j_call: TRBJ2-2; d_call: TRBD1; clone_size: NA; cdr3_aa: CATSDSGQGIGELFF; cdr3_nt: TGTGCCACCAGTGATTCGGGACAGGGCATAGGGGAGCTGTTTTTT
v_call: TRBV28; j_call: TRBJ2-2; d_call: TRBD1; clone_size: few; cdr3_aa: CASSLWRQGPSNTGELFF; cdr3_nt: TGTGCCAGCAGTTTATGGAGACAGGGACCCTCGAACACCGGGGAGCTGTTTTTT
v_call: TRBV27; j_call: TRBJ2-2; d_call: NA; clone_size: NA; cdr3_aa: CASRGVRAGELFF; cdr3_nt: TGTGCCAGCAGGGGCGTGCGCGCCGGGGAGCTGTTTTTT